Reported below is one T cell receptor beta chain. No antigen is known for it. At one end, the junction sequence differs from germline, possibly due to a read error. The data belong to a study of post-analysis software for immune sequencing data. General study results and limits: Elevated frequency relative to controls characterized roughly 5 TRBV segments in patients, TRBV5-6, TRBV5-1 and TRBV20-1 among them. Multiple sclerosis was associated with a significant reduction in normalized Chao1 diversity relative to controls.

TCR beta cDNA libraries included unique molecular identifiers. In TCRdb, the PCR reads were re-called with MiXCR into one record per CDR3 protein. This table holds roughly 670,000 distinct CDR3 sequences, 55% to 70% found once. The CDR3 is 15 residues long. Germline-derived CDR1 and CDR2 are SGHRS and YFSETQ. The sequence derives from a girl between 2 and 10 years old with multiple sclerosis. Sequencing used blood. J is TRBJ1-2 and V is TRBV5-1; no clear D. In DNA, the CDR3 is TGCACCAGCAGCTGGAGGACTGGAGTGTATAATGGCTACACCTTC. Its translation: CTSSWRTGVYNGYTF. Filled out from reference TRBV5-1 and TRBJ1-2, the complete variable domain reads KAGVTQTPRYLIKTRGQQVTLSCSPISGHRSVSWYQQTPGQGLQFLFEYFSETQRNKGNFPGRFSGRQFSNSRSEMNVSTLELGDSALYLCTSSWRTGVYNGYTFGSGTRLTVV.